This TCR beta chain comes out of a study of blood T cell repertoires in COVID-19. Study information: The United States, Italy and Spain provided the acute and convalescent COVID-19 samples. Sources were T cells, B-cell-depleted T cells, or PBMCs; the material itself was cDNA or gDNA.

Germline assignment: CDR1 SGHRS and CDR2 YFSETQ. CDR3 size: 14 residues. V lost 2 bases, J lost 5 bases, and 6 bases stayed unmatched. As processed by the authors: It was from reference gene primer amplification that nucleated cell counts were estimated. Clones were sequenced by immunoSEQ multiplex PCR, and TCRdb holds only the in-frame ones, with some missing. V, J and clone size were drawn from that table, and D and trimming were deduced from the DNA. Seen here are around 190,000 clones, just under 80% observed once, and the top ten hold about 6.8%. The receptor's source is a man between 65 and 79 years old with active or convalescent COVID-19. The chain combines TRBV5-1 with TRBJ1-2; 7 bases align to TRBD1. Sequencing used peripheral blood. The CDR3 here is CASSFEGAGYGYTF. DNA for the CDR3: TGCGCCAGCAGCTTCGAGGGGGCGGGTTATGGCTACACCTTC.